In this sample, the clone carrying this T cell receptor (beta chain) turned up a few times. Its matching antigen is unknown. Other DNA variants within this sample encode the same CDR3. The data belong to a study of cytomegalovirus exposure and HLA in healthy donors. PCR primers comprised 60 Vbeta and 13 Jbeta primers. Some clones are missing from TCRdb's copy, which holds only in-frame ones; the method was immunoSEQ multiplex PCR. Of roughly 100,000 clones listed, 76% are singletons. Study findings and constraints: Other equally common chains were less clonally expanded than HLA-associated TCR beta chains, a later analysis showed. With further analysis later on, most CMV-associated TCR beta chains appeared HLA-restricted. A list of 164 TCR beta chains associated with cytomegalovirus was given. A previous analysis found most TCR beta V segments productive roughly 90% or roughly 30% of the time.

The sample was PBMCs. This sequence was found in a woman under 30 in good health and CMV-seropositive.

The CDR3 loop reads CASSLGQGEAFF. The DNA of the CDR3 is TGCGCCAGCAGCTTAGGACAGGGAGAAGCTTTCTTT. This chain joins TRBV5-1 and TRBJ1-1, with 8 positions matching TRBD1. The CDR3 runs 12 residues. The junction had 2 bases not matched to a gene; V was cut back by 2 bases and J by 8 bases. Germline V gene lookup returns CDR1 SGHRS and CDR2 YFSETQ.